A single sample gave rise to the 3 T cell receptor beta chains below, sequenced in a study of cytomegalovirus exposure and HLA in healthy donors. With 60 Vbeta and 13 Jbeta primers, the PCR was carried out. Measured with immunoSEQ multiplex PCR; TCRdb has only the in-frame clones, and not every one. Of 90,000 to 140,000 clones listed, 12% are singletons. The specimen sequenced was PBMCs. The receptors stem from a middle-aged man in good health and CMV-seropositive.

This clone was seen only a few times. The DNA for the CDR3 is TGTGCCAGCAGCCCTGGGCAGGGTAGCAATCAGCCCCAGCATTTT. This gives the protein CASSPGQGSNQPQHF. The chain recombines TRBV6-5 with TRBJ1-5; maybe TRBD1 (5 bases). The germline V and J ends were trimmed by 6 bases and 0 bases, with 12 bases remaining between them. CDR1 and CDR2 (germline): MNHEY, SVGAGI. This CDR3 is 15 amino acids long.

This clone was counted between two and nine times. V usage is TRBV6-5 and J usage is TRBJ2-3; 8 bases fit TRBD2. V gave up 8 bases and J gave up 4 bases; unmatched junction bases: 5. CDR3 length equals 13 residues. Germline CDR1 reads MNHEY; CDR2 reads SVGAGI. The CDR3 sequence: CASVAGGADTQYF. CDR3 coding DNA: TGTGCCAGCGTTGCGGGAGGCGCAGATACGCAGTATTTT.

This chain links TRBV9 with TRBJ1-2; 7 nucleotides agree with TRBD1. The CDR3 extends over 15 amino acids. Germline CDR1 is SGDLS and CDR2 is YYNGEE. J gave up 0 bases and V 3 bases, and 5 bases lay outside the gene matches. CDR3 DNA sequence: TGTGCCAGCAGCGAAACGGGACAGCCTAACTATGGCTACACCTTC. Residues: CASSETGQPNYGYTF.